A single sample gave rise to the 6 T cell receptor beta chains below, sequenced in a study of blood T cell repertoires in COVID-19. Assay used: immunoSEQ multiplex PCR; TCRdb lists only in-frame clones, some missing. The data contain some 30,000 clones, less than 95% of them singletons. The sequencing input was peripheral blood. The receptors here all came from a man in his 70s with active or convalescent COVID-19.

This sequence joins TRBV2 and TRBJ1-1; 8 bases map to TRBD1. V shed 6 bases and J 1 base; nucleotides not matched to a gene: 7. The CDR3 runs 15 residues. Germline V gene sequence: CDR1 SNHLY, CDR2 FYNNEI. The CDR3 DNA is TGTGCCAGCAGCGTAACCGGGACAGGGAACACTGAAGCTTTCTTT. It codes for CASSVTGTGNTEAFF.

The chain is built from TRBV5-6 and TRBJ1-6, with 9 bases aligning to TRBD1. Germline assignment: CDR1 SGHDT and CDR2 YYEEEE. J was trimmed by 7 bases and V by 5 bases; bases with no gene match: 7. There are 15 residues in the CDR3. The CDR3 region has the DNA TGTGCCAGCAGGCCAACGGGACAGGGAAATTCACCCCTCCACTTT. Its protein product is CASRPTGQGNSPLHF.

CDR3 amino acids: CASSQGARGQPQHF. CDR3 DNA sequence: TGTGCCAGCAGTCAGGGGGCACGCGGTCAGCCCCAGCATTTT. The gene calls are TRBV2 and TRBJ1-5; TRBD1 aligns across 8 bases. The trim removed 5 bases at V and 6 bases at J, leaving 6 bases unmatched. CDR1 is SNHLY, CDR2 FYNNEI, per germline. This CDR3 contains 14 residues.

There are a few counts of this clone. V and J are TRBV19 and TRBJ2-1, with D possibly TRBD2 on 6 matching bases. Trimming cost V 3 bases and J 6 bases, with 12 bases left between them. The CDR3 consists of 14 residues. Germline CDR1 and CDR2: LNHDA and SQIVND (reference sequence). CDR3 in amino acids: CASSMTTSSNEQFF. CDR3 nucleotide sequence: TGTGCCAGTAGTATGACAACTAGCAGCAATGAGCAGTTCTTC.

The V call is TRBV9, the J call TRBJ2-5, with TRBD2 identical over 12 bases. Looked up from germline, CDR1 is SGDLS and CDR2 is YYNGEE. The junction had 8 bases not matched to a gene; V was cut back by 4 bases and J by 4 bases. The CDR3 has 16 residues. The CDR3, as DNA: TGTGCCAGCAGCCCCTCTTTGGGACTAGCGGGAGAGACCCAGTACTTC. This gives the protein CASSPSLGLAGETQYF.

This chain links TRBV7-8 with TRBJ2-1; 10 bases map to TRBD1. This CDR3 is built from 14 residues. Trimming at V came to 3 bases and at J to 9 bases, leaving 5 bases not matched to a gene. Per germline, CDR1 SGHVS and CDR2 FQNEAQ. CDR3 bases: TGTGCCAGCAGCTTGGGACAGGGGATCTTTGAGCAGTTCTTC. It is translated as CASSLGQGIFEQFF.